What follows are 22 T cell receptor beta chains derived from one specimen sequenced in a study of somatic mutations in cytotoxic T cells in rheumatoid arthritis. Repertoires were generated with immunoSEQ multiplex PCR, while TCRdb's copy carries only in-frame clones and drops some. The sample lists under 35,000 clones; approximately 86% were seen once. The sample consisted of CD8+ T cells sorted from blood. The receptors come from an adult with rheumatoid arthritis.

As DNA, the CDR3 is TGTGCCAGTTTGGACCCTCGATACGGCTACACCTTC. This sequence encodes CASLDPRYGYTF. This rearrangement joins TRBV19 to TRBJ1-2; unclear D gene. This CDR3 contains 12 residues. Germline V lookup: CDR1 LNHDA, CDR2 SQIVND (reference sequence). V was clipped by 8 bases and J by 8 bases, with 15 bases between them.

The chain combines TRBV5-1 with TRBJ2-1; D gene ambiguous. The germline CDR1 and CDR2 sequences are SGHRS and YFSETQ. The CDR3 length is 13 residues. V lost 3 bases to trimming and J lost 5 bases, with 9 bases between them. CDR3 residues: CASSSDWNNEQFF. The CDR3 DNA sequence: TGCGCCAGCAGCTCAGACTGGAACAATGAGCAGTTCTTC. Based on the CDR3 plus reference TRBV5-1 and TRBJ2-1, the full variable domain is KAGVTQTPRYLIKTRGQQVTLSCSPISGHRSVSWYQQTPGQGLQFLFEYFSETQRNKGNFPGRFSGRQFSNSRSEMNVSTLELGDSALYLCASSSDWNNEQFFGPGTRLTVL.

The J gene is TRBJ2-7, the V gene TRBV6-5; the D gene is possibly TRBD1 (5 bases). V lost 0 bases, J lost 5 bases, and 8 bases lay in between. The CDR3 covers 13 residues. The germline V gene has CDR1 MNHEY and CDR2 SVGAGI. CDR3: CASSYSGVNEQYF. The CDR3 coding sequence is TGTGCCAGCAGTTACTCAGGGGTAAACGAGCAGTACTTC.

This chain connects TRBV6-6 to TRBJ2-2, with a possible D match to TRBD2 (6 bases). Germline V gives CDR1 MNHNY, CDR2 SVGAGI (reference sequence). Trimming stripped 5 bases from V and 4 bases from J, with 14 bases between. The CDR3 has 15 residues. This CDR3 is CASSTPGTGTGELFF. In DNA form, the CDR3 reads TGTGCCAGCAGTACCCCCGGGACTGGCACCGGGGAGCTGTTTTTT.

The CDR3, as DNA: TGTGCCAGCAGCGAAGTCCCCCCCCACGAGCAGTACTTC. Translation gives CASSEVPPHEQYF. The chain employs TRBV14 and TRBJ2-7; D is unresolved. Trimming shortened V by 5 bases and J by 5 bases, and 13 bases separated the two germline ends. CDR1 is SGHDN, CDR2 FVKESK, per germline. This CDR3 contains 13 residues.

This chain links TRBV10-3 with TRBJ2-7; the D gene is possibly TRBD2 (5 bases). V lost 3 bases, J lost 2 bases, and 8 bases lay in between. Looked up from germline, CDR1 is ENHRY and CDR2 is SYGVKD. The CDR3 sequence is 13 residues long. The CDR3 DNA reads as TGTGCCATCAGTGACGACTATACCTACGAGCAGTACTTC. This codes for CAISDDYTYEQYF.

The chain couples TRBV27 to TRBJ2-7, with unresolved D. The ends were cut back, 8 bases at V and 0 bases at J, with 11 bases in the middle. Germline V lookup: CDR1 MNHEY, CDR2 SMNVEV (reference sequence). The CDR3 runs 13 residues. The CDR3: CASRMLGSYEQYF. The CDR3 DNA sequence: TGTGCCAGCCGTATGTTAGGCTCCTACGAGCAGTACTTC.

The chain links TRBV12-5 to TRBJ2-7, with TRBD2 matching over 7 bases. Germline V gene data show CDR1 as LGHNT and CDR2 as FRNRAP. CDR3 length: 16 residues. V lost 4 bases and J lost 0; bases outside the gene matches: 9. CDR3 nucleotides: TGTGCTAGTGGTTCTCATACCGGGACTATCTCCTACGAGCAGTACTTC. Residues: CASGSHTGTISYEQYF.

The rearrangement links TRBV5-4 to TRBJ2-7; D tentatively reads TRBD1 or TRBD2 (5 bases each). V was trimmed by 2 bases and J by 2 bases, leaving 14 bases between them. Germline CDR1 is SGHNT and CDR2 is YYREEE (reference sequence). This CDR3 is built from 15 residues. CDR3: CASSFLLEGPYEQYF. The CDR3 DNA sequence: TGTGCCAGCAGCTTCTTACTAGAGGGACCCTACGAGCAGTACTTC.

This chain connects TRBV10-1 to TRBJ2-7; D is unresolved. Germline assignment: CDR1 WNHNN and CDR2 SYGVQD (reference sequence). The CDR3 extends over 12 amino acids. The germline V and J ends were trimmed by 10 bases and 2 bases, with 12 bases remaining between them. The CDR3 protein is CATQWVAYEQYF. CDR3 DNA sequence: TGCGCCACCCAGTGGGTCGCCTACGAGCAGTACTTC.

The chain employs TRBV21-1 and TRBJ2-3; no DNA check was done on the table's D call, TRBD1. TRBV21-1 is a pseudogene segment. The CDR3 runs to 16 residues. The CDR3 here is CASSKDGTPSTDTQYF. For the CDR3, the DNA is TGTGCCAGCAGCAAAGACGGGACACCTAGCACAGATACGCAGTATTTT.

The CDR3 coding sequence is TGTGCCAGCAGCGTAGACCAGGGGGCTAGTACAGATACGCAGTATTTT. Translating gives CASSVDQGASTDTQYF. The gene calls are TRBV9 and TRBJ2-3; TRBD1 matches 8 bases. The germline V gene has CDR1 SGDLS and CDR2 YYNGEE. This CDR3 is 16 amino acids long. V gave up 0 bases and J gave up 3 bases; unmatched junction bases: 6.

This chain connects TRBV7-3 to TRBJ2-3, with D unresolved. Germline values: CDR1 SGHTA, CDR2 FQGTGA. V lost 1 base, J lost 5 bases, and 7 bases lay in between. The CDR3 has 13 amino acids. The CDR3 protein is CASSLIAGDTQYF. The CDR3 DNA sequence: TGTGCCAGCAGCTTAATAGCAGGAGATACGCAGTATTTT. The whole variable domain, filled in from reference TRBV7-3 and TRBJ2-3, reads GAGVSQTPSNKVTEKGKYVELRCDPISGHTALYWYRQSLGQGPEFLIYFQGTGAADDSGLPNDRFFAVRPEGSVSTLKIQRTERGDSAVYLCASSLIAGDTQYFGPGTRLTVL.

The rearrangement joins TRBV6-5 to TRBJ1-5, with D tentatively TRBD1 (6 bases). The V end lost 6 bases, the J end lost 5 bases, and 11 bases lay between the germline ends. CDR3 length: 13 amino acids. From germline, CDR1 is MNHEY and CDR2 SVGAGI. The chain's CDR3 is CASRQGEYQPQHF. In nucleotides, the CDR3 is TGTGCCAGCAGACAGGGAGAGTATCAGCCCCAGCATTTT.

The chain couples TRBV7-6 to TRBJ2-1, with D perhaps matching TRBD1 (5 bases). Germline CDR1 is SGHVS and CDR2 is FNYEAQ. V was trimmed by 3 bases and J by 4 bases, leaving 7 bases between them. The CDR3 consists of 13 residues. CDR3: CASSFQGYNEQFF. Here the CDR3 DNA reads TGTGCCAGCAGCTTTCAGGGTTACAATGAGCAGTTCTTC.

This clone showed up just a few times. V gene TRBV19 combines with J gene TRBJ1-1; the D gene is possibly TRBD1 (6 bases). Trimming took off 2 bases at V and 0 bases at J, with 10 bases between the two ends. Germline V gene sequence: CDR1 LNHDA, CDR2 SQIVND (reference sequence). This CDR3 comprises 15 residues. Written as DNA, the CDR3 is TGTGCCAGTAGTATAACTCAGGGGTTGAACACTGAAGCTTTCTTT. Translation gives CASSITQGLNTEAFF.

The chain combines TRBV28 with TRBJ2-1; 11 bases match TRBD2. Unmatched junction bases numbered 4, after V lost 2 bases and J lost 7 bases. Germline CDR1 reads MDHEN; CDR2 reads SYDVKM. The CDR3 covers 15 residues. CDR3 bases: TGTGCCAGCAGTTTAAGACTAGCGGGAAAGAATGAGCAGTTCTTC. It yields the protein CASSLRLAGKNEQFF.

V and J are TRBV25-1 and TRBJ2-3; TRBD2 matches 7 bases. CDR3 length equals 14 residues. The germline gives CDR1 MGHDK, CDR2 SYGVNS. V shed 4 bases, J shed 5 bases, and the junction held 6 bases outside the gene matches. In nucleotides, the CDR3 is TGTGCCAGCAGTGGTTCCACTAGCGTAGATACGCAGTATTTT. Its translation: CASSGSTSVDTQYF.

The V gene is TRBV6-4, the J gene TRBJ2-3; D is unresolved. The CDR3 consists of 14 residues. Trimming shortened V by 0 bases and J by 2 bases, and 6 bases separated the two germline ends. Germline-derived CDR1 and CDR2 are MRHNA and SNTAGT. This chain's CDR3 is CASSDSAHTDTQYF. CDR3 coding DNA: TGTGCCAGCAGTGACTCGGCTCACACAGATACGCAGTATTTT.

This chain uses TRBV15 with TRBJ1-5; a weak D match, TRBD1 (6 bases). CDR3 size: 15 residues. V shed 5 bases and J shed 5 bases, with 16 bases lying between them. In germline, CDR1 is LNHNV, CDR2 YYDKDF (reference sequence). The DNA for the CDR3 is TGTGCCACCAGCTTTAGAGCGGGGGCCGATCAGCCCCAGCATTTT. It yields the protein CATSFRAGADQPQHF.

The rearrangement links TRBV4-1 to TRBJ1-5; a possible D gene is TRBD1 (6 bases). The CDR3 runs 16 residues. CDR1 is MGHRA and CDR2 is YSYEKL in the germline V gene. The V end lost 0 bases, the J end lost 3 bases, and 12 bases lay between the germline ends. CDR3 sequence reads: CASSQDPDSFNQPQHF. In nucleotides, the CDR3 is TGCGCCAGCAGCCAAGACCCGGACAGTTTCAATCAGCCCCAGCATTTT.

In this sample, this clone turned up a few times. The J gene is TRBJ1-1, the V gene TRBV4-1; 8 nucleotides match TRBD1. Germline V lookup: CDR1 MGHRA, CDR2 YSYEKL. Trimming removed 1 base from V and 5 bases from J; junction bases left unmatched: 6. There are 15 residues in the CDR3. The CDR3 spells CASSQGGQGRTEAFF. CDR3 coding DNA: TGCGCCAGCAGCCAAGGCGGACAGGGTCGGACTGAAGCTTTCTTT.